The 11 T cell receptor beta chains below were found in one sample sequenced in a study of blood T cell repertoires in COVID-19. Profiled with immunoSEQ multiplex PCR; TCRdb holds only in-frame clones, not every one. The profile shows under 250,000 clones, about 85% of them singletons. The sequenced material came from PBMCs or T cells enriched from blood (not recorded which). These receptors all stem from a man aged 25 to 40 who had recovered from COVID-19.

The rearrangement links TRBV23-1 to TRBJ2-2, with 11 bases lining up with TRBD2. TRBV23-1 counts as an open reading frame of uncertain function. Trimming cost V 0 bases and J 4 bases; bases outside gene matches: 10. There are 19 residues in the CDR3. The CDR3 coding sequence is TGCGCCAGCAGTCAATCCACTAGCGGGAGCCCTCGAGGCACCGGGGAGCTGTTTTTT. Protein: CASSQSTSGSPRGTGELFF.

The CDR3 sequence is CASSYSGDRVTGELFF. CDR3 sequence (DNA): TGTGCCAGCAGTTACTCGGGGGACAGAGTGACCGGGGAGCTGTTTTTT. The rearrangement uses TRBV6-5 and TRBJ2-2; 7 nucleotides agree with TRBD1. Germline CDR1 MNHEY, CDR2 SVGAGI. The CDR3 contains 16 residues. V lost 0 bases to trimming and J lost 5 bases; unmatched junction nucleotides: 6.

This clone was seen a single time. The rearrangement joins TRBV5-1 to TRBJ2-2, with 7 bases identical to TRBD1. Germline CDR1 reads SGHRS; CDR2 reads YFSETQ. With V trimmed by 5 bases and J by 1 base, 5 bases remained unmatched. This CDR3 is built from 15 residues. The chain's CDR3 is CASSSRTGNTGELFF. CDR3 nucleotides: TGCGCCAGCAGTTCCCGGACAGGGAACACCGGGGAGCTGTTTTTT.

The CDR3 is CASTQTTGAAGELFF. The CDR3 DNA is TGTGCCAGCACCCAAACCACAGGGGCGGCCGGGGAGCTGTTTTTT. The rearrangement links TRBV7-2 to TRBJ2-2; 7 bases map to TRBD1. Trimming removed 7 bases from V and 6 bases from J; junction bases left unmatched: 11. Per the germline V gene, CDR1 is SGHTA and CDR2 is FQGNSA. This CDR3 spans 15 amino acids.

The gene calls are TRBV3-1 (or the pseudogene TRBV3-2) and TRBJ2-3; TRBD1 matches at 7 bases. Germline CDR1 and CDR2: LGHDT and YNNKEL (reference sequence). The CDR3 is 16 residues long. V lost 1 base to trimming and J lost 3 bases; unmatched junction nucleotides: 7. The DNA of the CDR3 is TGTGCCAGCAGCCAAGTTTTAGGGGGCAGAACAGATACGCAGTATTTT. This encodes CASSQVLGGRTDTQYF.

The V and J genes are TRBV5-1 and TRBJ1-1, with TRBD1 matching 7 bases. The germline CDR1 and CDR2 sequences are SGHRS and YFSETQ. Trimming removed 4 bases from V and 4 bases from J; junction bases left unmatched: 7. The CDR3 extends over 14 amino acids. CDR3 sequence: CASSLGGLGTEAFF. The DNA of the CDR3 is TGCGCCAGCAGCCTAGGGGGCTTGGGCACTGAAGCTTTCTTT. Full variable domain (missing parts from reference TRBV5-1 and TRBJ1-1): KAGVTQTPRYLIKTRGQQVTLSCSPISGHRSVSWYQQTPGQGLQFLFEYFSETQRNKGNFPGRFSGRQFSNSRSEMNVSTLELGDSALYLCASSLGGLGTEAFFGQGTRLTVV.

The V gene is TRBV9, the J gene TRBJ1-6; a weak D match, TRBD1 (6 bases). Trimming removed 3 bases at V and 9 bases at J, with 22 bases between. The CDR3 consists of 17 residues. Per the germline V gene, CDR1 is SGDLS and CDR2 is YYNGEE. For the CDR3, the DNA is TGTGCCAGCAGCGGGGGATCTTCAGGGGCGATTTCTTCACCCCTCCACTTT. This translates into CASSGGSSGAISSPLHF. Together with reference TRBV9 and TRBJ1-6, the CDR3 gives the full variable domain: DSGVTQTPKHLITATGQRVTLRCSPRSGDLSVYWYQQSLDQGLQFLIQYYNGEERAKGNILERFSAQQFPDLHSELNLSSLELGDSALYFCASSGGSSGAISSPLHFGNGTRLTVT.

The genes are TRBV11-3 and TRBJ1-1; 9 bases align to TRBD1. CDR3 length equals 14 residues. CDR1 SGHNT and CDR2 YENEEA come from the germline V gene. The ends lost 4 bases at V and 6 bases at J; junction bases unmatched: 6. CDR3 sequence: CASSSHGQGPEAFF. DNA for the CDR3: TGTGCCAGCAGCTCCCATGGACAGGGGCCTGAAGCTTTCTTT. The entire variable domain, with the rest obtained from reference TRBV11-3 and TRBJ1-1, is as follows: EAGVVQSPRYKIIEKKQPVAFWCNPISGHNTLYWYLQNLGQGPELLIRYENEEAVDDSQLPKDRFSAERLKGVDSTLKIQPAELGDSAVYLCASSSHGQGPEAFFGQGTRLTVV.

The V gene is TRBV30, the J gene TRBJ1-2; 7 positions match TRBD1. Germline trimming cut 3 bases from V and 8 bases from J; bases unmatched to any gene: 12. CDR1 is GTSNPN, CDR2 SVGIG, per germline (reference sequence). The CDR3 totals 14 residues. The CDR3 protein is CAWSGMTGIRGYTF. CDR3 nucleotide sequence: TGTGCCTGGAGCGGAATGACAGGGATCCGGGGCTACACCTTC. The full variable domain, rest sourced from reference TRBV30 and TRBJ1-2, is SQTIHQWPATLVQPVGSPLSLECTVEGTSNPNLYWYRQAAGRGLQLLFYSVGIGQISSEVPQNLSASRPQDRQFILSSKKLLLSDSGFYLCAWSGMTGIRGYTFGSGTRLTVV.

The chain employs TRBV9 and TRBJ2-5, with D possibly being TRBD2 (6 bases). The germline CDR1 and CDR2 sequences are SGDLS and YYNGEE. The CDR3 covers 13 residues. Trimming stripped 0 bases from V and 5 bases from J, with 8 bases between. The CDR3 DNA follows: TGTGCCAGCAGCGTAGTTGGGGGGGAGACCCAGTACTTC. The encoded protein is CASSVVGGETQYF.

The chain links TRBV5-1 to TRBJ2-1; D is undetermined. Between the trimmed V and J ends, which lost 0 bases and 5 bases, there was a span of 9 bases. The germline V gene encodes CDR1 SGHRS and CDR2 YFSETQ. There are 14 residues in the CDR3. CDR3 amino acids: CASSLAAGNNEQFF. DNA of the CDR3: TGCGCCAGCAGCTTGGCCGCAGGTAACAATGAGCAGTTCTTC.